These 13 T cell receptor beta chains originate from one sample sequenced in a study of blood T cell repertoires in COVID-19. Repertoires were generated with immunoSEQ multiplex PCR, while TCRdb's copy carries only in-frame clones and drops some. The table shows about 40,000 clones, with roughly 80% occurring only once. Sequences were obtained from peripheral blood. All receptors derive from a woman aged 55-69 years with acute or convalescent COVID-19.

V usage is TRBV11-2 and J usage is TRBJ2-1; TRBD2 matches 7 bases. The CDR3 extends over 15 amino acids. Per the germline V gene, CDR1 is SGHAT and CDR2 is FQNNGV. The J segment lost 6 bases and the V segment lost 1 base, leaving 6 bases of the junction unmatched. In nucleotides, the CDR3 is TGTGCCAGCAGCTTAGCCTTTGGGGGGGTCAATGAGCAGTTCTTC. This translates into CASSLAFGGVNEQFF.

The gene calls are TRBV5-1 and TRBJ2-3; 7 bases are a match to TRBD1. Germline loops: CDR1 SGHRS, CDR2 YFSETQ. J gave up 2 bases and V 0 bases, and 6 bases lay outside the gene matches. The CDR3 is made up of 16 amino acids. The CDR3 nucleotides are TGCGCCAGCAGCTTGGTTACAGGGGTCATCACAGATACGCAGTATTTT. Its translation is CASSLVTGVITDTQYF.

V is TRBV3-1 (or the pseudogene TRBV3-2) and J is TRBJ1-6; 9 bases map to TRBD1. Per germline, CDR1 LGHDT and CDR2 YNNKEL (reference sequence). This CDR3 has 15 amino acids. Unmatched junction bases numbered 6, after V lost 5 bases and J lost 7 bases. CDR3 sequence: CASSRGQGVNSPLHF. In DNA, the CDR3 is TGTGCCAGCAGCAGGGGACAGGGCGTAAATTCACCCCTCCACTTT.

The chain recombines TRBV19 with TRBJ1-5; 7 positions agree with TRBD1. The J segment lost 2 bases and the V segment lost 6 bases, leaving 7 bases of the junction unmatched. Looked up from germline, CDR1 is LNHDA and CDR2 is SQIVND (reference sequence). This CDR3 spans 15 amino acids. The CDR3 DNA reads as TGTGCCAGTAGGCTAGGACAGGCGGGCAATCAGCCCCAGCATTTT. Amino acids: CASRLGQAGNQPQHF.

This clone occurred a few times. This chain uses TRBV5-1 with TRBJ1-4; 7 nucleotides line up with TRBD1. CDR3 length: 13 amino acids. J was trimmed by 3 bases and V by 8 bases; bases with no gene match: 4. Per the germline V gene, CDR1 is SGHRS and CDR2 is YFSETQ. CDR3 DNA: TGCGCCAGTCACAGGGGCTCTAATGAAAAACTGTTTTTT. It yields the protein CASHRGSNEKLFF.

This chain uses TRBV5-1 with TRBJ1-1; no reliable D call. The V gene's germline CDR1 is SGHRS and CDR2 YFSETQ. The CDR3 runs 15 residues. The V end lost 1 base, the J end lost 5 bases, and 15 bases lay between the germline ends. The CDR3 region has the DNA TGCGCCAGCAGCTTGACACACGGGGTAGAGACTGAAGCTTTCTTT. This translates into CASSLTHGVETEAFF.

This chain uses TRBV7-9 with TRBJ1-4; 8 nucleotides align to TRBD1. This CDR3 is 17 amino acids long. Losses at the gene ends were 5 bases for V and 7 bases for J; bases not matched to a gene: 15. Germline loops: CDR1 SEHNR, CDR2 FQNEAQ (reference sequence). CDR3 region: CASSRNTGGPVGEKLFF. As DNA, the CDR3 is TGTGCCAGCAGCCGTAACACAGGGGGACCTGTGGGTGAAAAACTGTTTTTT.

V is TRBV27 and J is TRBJ1-4; D perhaps matches TRBD1 (5 bases). The germline V gene encodes CDR1 MNHEY and CDR2 SMNVEV (reference sequence). V lost 6 bases to trimming and J lost 2 bases, with 22 bases between them. The CDR3 has 18 residues. DNA of the CDR3: TGTGCCAGCAGCCCGGCGGGGGGAGGATATCGGACTAATGAAAAACTGTTTTTT. Protein product: CASSPAGGGYRTNEKLFF.

The chain couples TRBV19 to TRBJ1-1, with D perhaps matching TRBD1 (6 bases). The CDR3 is made up of 15 amino acids. V shed 4 bases and J shed 0 bases, with 12 bases lying between them. Germline CDR1 and CDR2: LNHDA and SQIVND (reference sequence). The CDR3 sequence: CASSTAGVMNTEAFF. CDR3 sequence (DNA): TGTGCCAGTAGTACGGCAGGGGTCATGAACACTGAAGCTTTCTTT.

The sample holds a few counts of this clone. The V gene is TRBV9, the J gene TRBJ1-2, with 7 bases lining up with TRBD1. J was trimmed by 7 bases and V by 3 bases; bases with no gene match: 12. Germline loops: CDR1 SGDLS, CDR2 YYNGEE. CDR3 length: 15 amino acids. CDR3 bases: TGTGCCAGCAGCGCAACAGGGGCCCCCCTGGGTGGCTACACCTTC. Residues: CASSATGAPLGGYTF.

The chain uses TRBV20-1 and TRBJ2-3; D gene unclear. Deletions cut 6 bases from V and 4 bases from J, with 8 bases between. The CDR3 is 11 amino acids. Germline-derived CDR1 and CDR2 are DFQATT and SNEGSKA (reference sequence). CDR3 nucleotide sequence: TGCAGTGCCCCGAGCGCAGATACGCAGTATTTT. Protein sequence: CSAPSADTQYF.

The chain has TRBV3-1 (or the pseudogene TRBV3-2) and TRBJ2-3; 11 bases match TRBD2. This CDR3 comprises 17 residues. Germline lookup yields CDR1 LGHDT and CDR2 YNNKEL (reference sequence). V lost 0 bases, J lost 2 bases, and 4 bases stayed unmatched. The chain's CDR3 is CASSQEGTSGITDTQYF. CDR3 DNA sequence: TGTGCCAGCAGCCAAGAAGGGACTAGCGGAATCACAGATACGCAGTATTTT.

The J gene is TRBJ1-2, the V gene TRBV9, with D perhaps TRBD1 (6 bases). Trimming left V 3 bases short and J 6 bases short, with 9 bases between. This CDR3 is 12 amino acids long. Per germline, CDR1 SGDLS and CDR2 YYNGEE. The CDR3 coding sequence is TGTGCCAGCAGCGGGACAGTTCATGGCTACACCTTC. Amino acids: CASSGTVHGYTF.